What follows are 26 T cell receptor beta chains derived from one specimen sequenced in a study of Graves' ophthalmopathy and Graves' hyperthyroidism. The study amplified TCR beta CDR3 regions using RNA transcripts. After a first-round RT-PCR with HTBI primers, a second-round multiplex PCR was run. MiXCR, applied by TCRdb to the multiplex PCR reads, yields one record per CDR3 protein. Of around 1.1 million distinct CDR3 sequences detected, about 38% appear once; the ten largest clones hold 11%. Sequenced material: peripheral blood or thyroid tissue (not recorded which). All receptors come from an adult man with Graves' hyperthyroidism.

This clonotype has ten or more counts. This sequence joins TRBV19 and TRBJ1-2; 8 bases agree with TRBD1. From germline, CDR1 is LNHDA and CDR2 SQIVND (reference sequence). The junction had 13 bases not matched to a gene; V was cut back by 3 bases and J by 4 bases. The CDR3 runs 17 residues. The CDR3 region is CASSMELLQGAFYGYTF. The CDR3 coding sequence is TGTGCCAGTAGTATGGAACTCCTCCAGGGGGCCTTCTATGGCTACACCTTC.

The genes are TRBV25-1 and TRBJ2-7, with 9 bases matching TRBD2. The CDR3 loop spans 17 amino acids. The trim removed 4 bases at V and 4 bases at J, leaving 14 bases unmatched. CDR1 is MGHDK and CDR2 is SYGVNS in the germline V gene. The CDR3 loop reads CASSASFPTSGVYEQYF. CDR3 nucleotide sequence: TGTGCCAGCAGTGCTAGTTTCCCGACTAGCGGCGTGTACGAGCAGTACTTC.

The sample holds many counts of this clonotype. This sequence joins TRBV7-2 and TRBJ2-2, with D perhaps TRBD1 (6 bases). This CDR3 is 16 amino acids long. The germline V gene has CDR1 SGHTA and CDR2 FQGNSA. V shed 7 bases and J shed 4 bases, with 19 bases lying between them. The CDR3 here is CASISLSGHVTGELFF. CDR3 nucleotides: TGTGCCAGCATCTCTCTCTCGGGACACGTCACCGGGGAGCTGTTTTTT.

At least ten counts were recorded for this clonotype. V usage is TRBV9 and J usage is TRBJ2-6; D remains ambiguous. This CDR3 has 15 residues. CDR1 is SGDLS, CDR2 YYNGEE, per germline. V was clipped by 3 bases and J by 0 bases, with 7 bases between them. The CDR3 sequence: CASSAHSSGANVLTF. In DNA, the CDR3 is TGTGCCAGCAGCGCCCACAGCTCTGGGGCCAACGTCCTGACTTTC.

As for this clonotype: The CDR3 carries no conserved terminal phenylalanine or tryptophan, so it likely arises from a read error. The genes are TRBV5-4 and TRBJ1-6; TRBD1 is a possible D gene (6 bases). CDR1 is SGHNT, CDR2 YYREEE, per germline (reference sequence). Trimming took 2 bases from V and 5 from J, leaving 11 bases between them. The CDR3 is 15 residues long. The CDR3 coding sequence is TGTGCCAGCAGCTTAGACCCAGGGGATAATTCACCCCTCCACCTT. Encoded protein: CASSLDPGDNSPLHL.

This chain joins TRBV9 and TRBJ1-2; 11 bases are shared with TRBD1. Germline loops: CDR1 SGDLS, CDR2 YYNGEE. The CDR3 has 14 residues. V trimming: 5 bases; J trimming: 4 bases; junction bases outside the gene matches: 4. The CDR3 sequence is CASSYGTGGYGYTF. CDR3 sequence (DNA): TGTGCCAGCAGTTACGGGACAGGGGGCTATGGCTACACCTTC.

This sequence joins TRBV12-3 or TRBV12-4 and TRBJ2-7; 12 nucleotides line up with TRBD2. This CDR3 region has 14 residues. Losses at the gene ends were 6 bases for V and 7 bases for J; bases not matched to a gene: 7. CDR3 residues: CASRHRLAGDEQYF. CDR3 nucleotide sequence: TGTGCCAGCAGACACCGACTAGCGGGGGATGAGCAGTACTTC.

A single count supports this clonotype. CDR3 nucleotide sequence: TGTGCCATCAGTGAAGGGGGACAGAATACCTACGAGCAGTACTTC. Its translation: CAISEGGQNTYEQYF. The rearrangement joins TRBV10-3 to TRBJ2-7; 7 bases are shared with TRBD1. Germline V gene data show CDR1 as ENHRY and CDR2 as SYGVKD. V lost 3 bases, J lost 2 bases, and 7 bases stayed unmatched. This CDR3 is 15 amino acids long.

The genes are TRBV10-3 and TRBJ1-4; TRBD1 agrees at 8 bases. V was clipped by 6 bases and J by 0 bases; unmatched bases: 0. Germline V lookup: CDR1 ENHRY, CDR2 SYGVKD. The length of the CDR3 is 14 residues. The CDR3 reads CAIRQGATNEKLFF. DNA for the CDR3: TGTGCCATCAGACAGGGGGCAACTAATGAAAAACTGTTTTTT.

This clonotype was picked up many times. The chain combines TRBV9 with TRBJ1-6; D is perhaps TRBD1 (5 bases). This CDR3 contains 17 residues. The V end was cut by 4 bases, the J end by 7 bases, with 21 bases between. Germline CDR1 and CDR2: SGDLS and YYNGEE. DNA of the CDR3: TGTGCCAGCAGCCGCGGGATCAGGGCACAGCGAAATTCACCCCTCCACTTT. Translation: CASSRGIRAQRNSPLHF.

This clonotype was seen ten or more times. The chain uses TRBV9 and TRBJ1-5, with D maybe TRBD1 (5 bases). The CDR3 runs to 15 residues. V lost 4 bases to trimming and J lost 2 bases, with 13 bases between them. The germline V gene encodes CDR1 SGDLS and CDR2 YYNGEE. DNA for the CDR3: TGTGCCAGCAGCCCCAGCGGGGCAGGCAATCAGCCCCAGCATTTT. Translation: CASSPSGAGNQPQHF. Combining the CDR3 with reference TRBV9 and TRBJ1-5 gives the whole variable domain DSGVTQTPKHLITATGQRVTLRCSPRSGDLSVYWYQQSLDQGLQFLIQYYNGEERAKGNILERFSAQQFPDLHSELNLSSLELGDSALYFCASSPSGAGNQPQHFGDGTRLSIL.

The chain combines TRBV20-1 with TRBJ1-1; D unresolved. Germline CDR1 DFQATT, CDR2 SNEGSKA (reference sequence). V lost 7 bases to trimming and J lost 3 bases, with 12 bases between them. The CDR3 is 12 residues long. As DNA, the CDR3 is TGCAGTGTTCAACCGATTTACACTGAAGCTTTCTTT. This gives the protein CSVQPIYTEAFF.

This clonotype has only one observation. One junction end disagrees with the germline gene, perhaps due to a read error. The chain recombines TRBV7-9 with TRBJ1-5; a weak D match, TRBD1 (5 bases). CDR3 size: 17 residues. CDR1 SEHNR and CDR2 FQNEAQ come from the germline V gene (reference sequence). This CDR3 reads CASSQSASWGGNQPQHF. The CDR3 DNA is TGCGCCAGCAGCCAAAGCGCTTCTTGGGGGGGGAATCAGCCCCAGCATTTT.

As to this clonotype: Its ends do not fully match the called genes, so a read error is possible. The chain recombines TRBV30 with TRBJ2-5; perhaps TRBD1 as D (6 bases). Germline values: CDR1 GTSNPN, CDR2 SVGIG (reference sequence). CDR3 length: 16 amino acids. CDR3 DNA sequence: TGTGCCTGGAGTCAAACAGGGCAGAGACCAGTGGAGACCCAGTATTTC. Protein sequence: CAWSQTGQRPVETQYF.

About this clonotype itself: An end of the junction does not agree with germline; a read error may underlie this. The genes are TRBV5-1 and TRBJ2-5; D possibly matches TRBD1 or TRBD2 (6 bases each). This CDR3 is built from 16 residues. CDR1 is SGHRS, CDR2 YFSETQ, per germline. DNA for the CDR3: TGCGCCGGCAGCTTGTCGACAGGAGGGGATCGCAAGACCCAGTACTTC. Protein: CAGSLSTGGDRKTQYF. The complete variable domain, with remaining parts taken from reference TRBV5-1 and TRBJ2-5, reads KAGVTQTPRYLIKTRGQQVTLSCSPISGHRSVSWYQQTPGQGLQFLFEYFSETQRNKGNFPGRFSGRQFSNSRSEMNVSTLELGDSALYLCAGSLSTGGDRKTQYFGPGTRLLVL.

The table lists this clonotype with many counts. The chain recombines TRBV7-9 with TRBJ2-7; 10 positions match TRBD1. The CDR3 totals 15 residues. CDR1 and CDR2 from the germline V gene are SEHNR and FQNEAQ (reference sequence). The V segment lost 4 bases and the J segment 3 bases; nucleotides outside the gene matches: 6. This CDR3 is CASSWNRDRGYEQYF. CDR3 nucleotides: TGTGCCAGCAGCTGGAACCGGGACAGGGGCTACGAGCAGTACTTC.

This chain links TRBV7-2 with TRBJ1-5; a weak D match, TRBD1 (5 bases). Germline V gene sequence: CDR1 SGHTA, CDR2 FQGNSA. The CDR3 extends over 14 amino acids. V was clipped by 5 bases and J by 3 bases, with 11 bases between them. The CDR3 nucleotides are TGTGCCAGCAGCCCGGGACGGCTCAATCAGCCCCAGCATTTT. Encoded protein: CASSPGRLNQPQHF.

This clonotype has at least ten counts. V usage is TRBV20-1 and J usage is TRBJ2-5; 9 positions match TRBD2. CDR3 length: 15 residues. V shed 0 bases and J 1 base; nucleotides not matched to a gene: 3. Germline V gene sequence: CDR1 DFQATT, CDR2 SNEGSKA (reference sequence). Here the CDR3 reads CSARDSSGIQETQYF. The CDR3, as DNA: TGCAGTGCTAGAGATTCTAGCGGGATCCAAGAGACCCAGTACTTC.

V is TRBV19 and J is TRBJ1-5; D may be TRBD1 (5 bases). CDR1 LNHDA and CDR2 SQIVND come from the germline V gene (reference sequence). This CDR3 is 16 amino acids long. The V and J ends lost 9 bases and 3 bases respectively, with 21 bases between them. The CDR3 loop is CASTDTIRVSNQPQHF. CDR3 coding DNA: TGTGCCAGCACCGACACAATCAGGGTTTCCAATCAGCCCCAGCATTTT.

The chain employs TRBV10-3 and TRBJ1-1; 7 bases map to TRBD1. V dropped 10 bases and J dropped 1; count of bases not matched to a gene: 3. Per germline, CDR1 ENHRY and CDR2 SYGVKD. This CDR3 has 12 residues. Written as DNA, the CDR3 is TGTGCCACGACAGGGAGGAACACTGAAGCTTTCTTT. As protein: CATTGRNTEAFF.

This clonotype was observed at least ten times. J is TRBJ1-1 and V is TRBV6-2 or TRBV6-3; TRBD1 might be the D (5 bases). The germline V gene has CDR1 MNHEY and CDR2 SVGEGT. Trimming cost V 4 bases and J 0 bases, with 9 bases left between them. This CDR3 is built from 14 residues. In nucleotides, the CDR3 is TGTGCCAGCAGTTCAAACAGGATGAACACTGAAGCTTTCTTT. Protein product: CASSSNRMNTEAFF.

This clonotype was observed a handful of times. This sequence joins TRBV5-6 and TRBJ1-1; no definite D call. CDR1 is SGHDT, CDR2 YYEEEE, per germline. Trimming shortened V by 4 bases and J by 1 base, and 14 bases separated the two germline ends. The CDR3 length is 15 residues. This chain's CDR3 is CASSPSGFRNTEAFF. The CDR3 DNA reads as TGTGCCAGCAGCCCCAGCGGCTTTCGGAACACTGAAGCTTTCTTT.

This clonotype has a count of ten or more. The CDR3: CASSHENSPLHF. Here the CDR3 DNA reads TGTGCCAGCAGCCATGAAAATTCACCCCTCCACTTT. The V and J genes are TRBV7-8 and TRBJ1-6; no definite D call. The V end was cut by 5 bases, the J end by 7 bases, with 6 bases between. The CDR3 consists of 12 residues. Germline-derived CDR1 and CDR2 are SGHVS and FQNEAQ.

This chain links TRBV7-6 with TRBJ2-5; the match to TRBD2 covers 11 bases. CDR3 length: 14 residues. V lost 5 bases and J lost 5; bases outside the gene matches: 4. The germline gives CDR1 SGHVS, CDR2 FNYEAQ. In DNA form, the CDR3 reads TGTGCCAGCAGCGCACTAGCGGGAGCTGAGACCCAGTACTTC. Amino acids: CASSALAGAETQYF.

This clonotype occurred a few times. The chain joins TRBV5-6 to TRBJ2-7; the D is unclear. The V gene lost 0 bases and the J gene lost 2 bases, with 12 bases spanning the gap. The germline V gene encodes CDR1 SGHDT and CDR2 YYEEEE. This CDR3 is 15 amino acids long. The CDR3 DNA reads TGTGCCAGCAGCTTGGCCCCCACAACAACCTACGAGCAGTACTTC. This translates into CASSLAPTTTYEQYF.

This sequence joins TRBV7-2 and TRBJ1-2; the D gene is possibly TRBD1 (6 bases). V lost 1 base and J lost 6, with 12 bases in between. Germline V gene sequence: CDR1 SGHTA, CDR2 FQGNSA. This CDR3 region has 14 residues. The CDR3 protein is CASSLVRQGHGYTF. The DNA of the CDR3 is TGTGCCAGCAGCTTAGTACGGCAGGGGCATGGCTACACCTTC.